These 27 T cell receptor beta chains share one sample of origin, sequenced in a study of blood T cell repertoires in COVID-19. Clones were sequenced by immunoSEQ multiplex PCR, and TCRdb holds only the in-frame ones, with some missing. The profile shows 9,900 or so clones, 90% of them singletons. The specimen was peripheral blood. The receptors originated from a human donor in a cohort sampled during active COVID-19.

This chain joins TRBV5-1 and TRBJ1-3; tentative D call: TRBD1 (6 bases). V shed 4 bases and J shed 2 bases, with 10 bases lying between them. CDR1 is SGHRS, CDR2 YFSETQ, per germline. This CDR3 has 14 amino acids. In nucleotides, the CDR3 is TGCGCCAGCAGCGAACAGGGCCCTGGAAACACCATATATTTT. Encoded protein: CASSEQGPGNTIYF.

V is TRBV5-1 and J is TRBJ2-2; D is perhaps TRBD1 (6 bases). Germline CDR1 reads SGHRS; CDR2 reads YFSETQ. The CDR3 sequence is 16 residues long. Trimming left V 3 bases short and J 2 bases short, with 14 bases between. The CDR3 DNA follows: TGCGCCAGCAGCTCCCTCCGGGACATCAACACCGGGGAGCTGTTTTTT. Encoded protein: CASSSLRDINTGELFF.

This chain joins TRBV11-3 and TRBJ1-3; 8 bases agree with TRBD1. V lost 4 bases and J lost 0; bases outside the gene matches: 2. The CDR3 length is 15 residues. Germline CDR1 and CDR2: SGHNT and YENEEA. This CDR3 reads CASSSDRGSGNTIYF. As DNA, the CDR3 is TGTGCCAGCAGCTCCGACAGGGGCTCTGGAAACACCATATATTTT.

This chain uses TRBV28 with TRBJ1-6, with TRBD1 as a possible D gene (5 bases). Per germline, CDR1 MDHEN and CDR2 SYDVKM. V lost 7 bases and J 8 bases, leaving 12 bases between the germline ends. This CDR3 region has 13 residues. The CDR3 loop reads CASTDSFYSPLHF. DNA for the CDR3: TGTGCCAGCACAGACAGCTTCTATTCACCCCTCCACTTT.

This clone was observed once. This rearrangement joins TRBV10-3 to TRBJ2-1; 11 nucleotides agree with TRBD2. CDR1 and CDR2 from the germline V gene are ENHRY and SYGVKD. This CDR3 has 17 amino acids. The CDR3 here is CATVPGLTSGAPREQFF. The DNA of the CDR3 is TGTGCTACAGTCCCGGGGCTGACTAGCGGGGCCCCCAGGGAGCAGTTCTTC.

This clone has just one count. This rearrangement joins TRBV7-2 to TRBJ2-3, with TRBD2 matching 8 bases. The CDR3 length is 17 residues. V dropped 4 bases and J dropped 2; count of bases not matched to a gene: 11. Germline values: CDR1 SGHTA, CDR2 FQGNSA. CDR3 sequence: CASSSAQRGLSTDTQYF. The CDR3 DNA sequence: TGTGCCAGCAGCTCCGCCCAGCGGGGGCTTTCCACAGATACGCAGTATTTT.

This clone has only a few counts. The CDR3: CASSFWSGGIGNQPQHF. CDR3 nucleotides: TGTGCCAGCAGCTTTTGGTCAGGGGGCATAGGCAATCAGCCCCAGCATTTT. This sequence joins TRBV7-4 and TRBJ1-5, with 8 bases lining up with TRBD1. Trimming took 3 bases from V and 2 from J; bases not matched to a gene: 9. The CDR3 loop spans 17 amino acids. Per the germline V gene, CDR1 is SGHVT and CDR2 is SQSDAQ.

The V call is TRBV27, the J call TRBJ1-2, with a tentative D call TRBD1 (5 bases). This CDR3 is built from 15 residues. The germline V gene encodes CDR1 MNHEY and CDR2 SMNVEV (reference sequence). Trimming left V 3 bases short and J 4 bases short, with 15 bases between. CDR3 amino acids: CASSFGQGSIYGYTF. The DNA of the CDR3 is TGTGCCAGCAGTTTTGGTCAGGGATCCATCTATGGCTACACCTTC.

V usage is TRBV10-3 and J usage is TRBJ2-5, with D hard to call. CDR1 and CDR2 (germline): ENHRY, SYGVKD. CDR3 size: 13 residues. With 2 bases removed from V and 3 bases from J, the gap between germline ends came to 7 bases. The CDR3: CAISEAQEETQYF. The DNA of the CDR3 is TGTGCCATCAGTGAGGCCCAGGAAGAGACCCAGTACTTC.

This sequence joins TRBV9 and TRBJ2-1; 10 bases map to TRBD2. The ends lost 4 bases at V and 8 bases at J; junction bases unmatched: 6. The CDR3 loop spans 14 amino acids. CDR1 SGDLS and CDR2 YYNGEE come from the germline V gene. Here the CDR3 reads CASSPRAGGDEQFF. The CDR3 DNA reads as TGTGCCAGCAGCCCTCGAGCGGGGGGGGATGAGCAGTTCTTC.

The V call is TRBV10-1, the J call TRBJ1-1; 7 positions match TRBD1. The J segment lost 2 bases and the V segment lost 4 bases, leaving 4 bases of the junction unmatched. This CDR3 contains 14 residues. Germline V gene data show CDR1 as WNHNN and CDR2 as SYGVQD (reference sequence). Written as DNA, the CDR3 is TGCGCCAGCAGTGCGGGAGGGGGCAACACTGAAGCTTTCTTT. This codes for CASSAGGGNTEAFF.

V usage is TRBV6-5 and J usage is TRBJ1-4; 7 nucleotides match TRBD1. Per the germline V gene, CDR1 is MNHEY and CDR2 is SVGAGI. The junction had 5 bases not matched to a gene; V was cut back by 4 bases and J by 3 bases. This CDR3 has 15 amino acids. The CDR3 DNA sequence: TGTGCCAGCAGTTCAGACGACAGGGCTAATGAAAAACTGTTTTTT. Its translation is CASSSDDRANEKLFF.

This clone showed up just once. This sequence joins TRBV19 and TRBJ2-7; 8 bases align to TRBD1. The V segment lost 5 bases and the J segment 4 bases; nucleotides outside the gene matches: 7. Germline V gene sequence: CDR1 LNHDA, CDR2 SQIVND (reference sequence). The CDR3 runs 14 residues. The CDR3 coding sequence is TGTGCCAGTAGTTTCGGACAGGGCGTGTACGAGCAGTACTTC. It translates to CASSFGQGVYEQYF.

This chain connects TRBV5-1 to TRBJ1-6; D ambiguous. This CDR3 has 15 residues. V lost 4 bases to trimming and J lost 8 bases, with 16 bases between them. Per the germline V gene, CDR1 is SGHRS and CDR2 is YFSETQ. CDR3 DNA: TGCGCCAGCAGCCGATTGCCGGGAAAGGATTCACCCCTCCACTTT. Translated: CASSRLPGKDSPLHF. Complete variable domain (other parts from reference TRBV5-1 and TRBJ1-6): KAGVTQTPRYLIKTRGQQVTLSCSPISGHRSVSWYQQTPGQGLQFLFEYFSETQRNKGNFPGRFSGRQFSNSRSEMNVSTLELGDSALYLCASSRLPGKDSPLHFGNGTRLTVT.

V and J are TRBV9 and TRBJ2-5, with D possibly matching TRBD1 (6 bases). The germline gives CDR1 SGDLS, CDR2 YYNGEE. V was trimmed by 3 bases and J by 1 base, leaving 10 bases between them. The CDR3 runs to 14 residues. This CDR3 is CASSGGQPQETQYF. CDR3 nucleotides: TGTGCCAGCAGCGGCGGACAGCCCCAAGAGACCCAGTACTTC. Combining the CDR3 with reference TRBV9 and TRBJ2-5 gives the whole variable domain DSGVTQTPKHLITATGQRVTLRCSPRSGDLSVYWYQQSLDQGLQFLIQYYNGEERAKGNILERFSAQQFPDLHSELNLSSLELGDSALYFCASSGGQPQETQYFGPGTRLLVL.

The rearrangement joins TRBV12-5 to TRBJ1-1; 7 bases map to TRBD1. Germline assignment: CDR1 LGHNT and CDR2 FRNRAP. The CDR3 loop spans 17 amino acids. Trimming at V came to 7 bases and at J to 4 bases, leaving 18 bases not matched to a gene. The CDR3 region has the DNA TGTGCTAGTGATCCCGACAGGGAACTGCTCTTGGGCACTGAAGCTTTCTTT. As protein: CASDPDRELLLGTEAFF.

This clone appeared a few times. The V call is TRBV27, the J call TRBJ2-5; 7 nucleotides align to TRBD1. Trimming removed 3 bases from V and 4 bases from J; junction bases left unmatched: 20. The germline gives CDR1 MNHEY, CDR2 SMNVEV (reference sequence). This CDR3 comprises 19 residues. Here the CDR3 reads CASSFAPGTASPGGETQYF. In DNA form, the CDR3 reads TGTGCCAGCAGTTTCGCACCCGGGACAGCTAGCCCTGGAGGAGAGACCCAGTACTTC.

CDR3 bases: TGTGCCAGCAGCCTTCAGCGGCAGTACTTC. Encoded protein: CASSLQRQYF. The chain combines TRBV11-2 with TRBJ2-7, with D uncertain. The length of the CDR3 is 10 residues. The V gene's germline CDR1 is SGHAT and CDR2 FQNNGV. V was shortened by 5 bases and J by 9 bases, with 8 bases between the two germline ends.

This rearrangement joins TRBV7-9 to TRBJ2-5, with a possible D match to TRBD1 (6 bases). The V end lost 6 bases, the J end lost 2 bases, and 19 bases lay between the germline ends. Germline assignment: CDR1 SEHNR and CDR2 FQNEAQ (reference sequence). The CDR3 consists of 16 residues. In DNA form, the CDR3 reads TGTGCCAGCAGTTCACCTCCACAGGGTTGGCAAGAGACCCAGTACTTC. It specifies CASSSPPQGWQETQYF.

CDR3 bases: TGTGCCAGCAAACCCCCAGGGCAGAGGAATAATTCACCCCTCCACTTT. This codes for CASKPPGQRNNSPLHF. This sequence joins TRBV28 and TRBJ1-6; D perhaps matches TRBD1 (5 bases). The CDR3 is 16 residues long. The germline V gene encodes CDR1 MDHEN and CDR2 SYDVKM. V was trimmed by 7 bases and J by 5 bases, leaving 18 bases between them.

This rearrangement joins TRBV5-4 to TRBJ2-5; TRBD1 matches at 9 bases. Germline loops: CDR1 SGHNT, CDR2 YYREEE (reference sequence). Trimming cost V 0 bases and J 0 bases; bases outside gene matches: 3. This CDR3 comprises 16 residues. The CDR3, as DNA: TGTGCCAGCAGCTTGGGTGGACAGGGGAACCAAGAGACCCAGTACTTC. The encoded protein is CASSLGGQGNQETQYF. Together with reference TRBV5-4 and TRBJ2-5, the CDR3 gives the full variable domain: ETGVTQSPTHLIKTRGQQVTLRCSSQSGHNTVSWYQQALGQGPQFIFQYYREEENGRGNFPPRFSGLQFPNYSSELNVNALELDDSALYLCASSLGGQGNQETQYFGPGTRLLVL.

The V gene is TRBV5-4, the J gene TRBJ2-2; perhaps TRBD1 as D (6 bases). The germline V gene encodes CDR1 SGHNT and CDR2 YYREEE (reference sequence). V lost 4 bases, J lost 1 base, and 17 bases lay in between. This CDR3 has 17 amino acids. The CDR3 region has the DNA TGTGCCAGCAGCAGTAAACAGGGAAGGGTGAACACCGGGGAGCTGTTTTTT. The encoded protein is CASSSKQGRVNTGELFF. Full variable domain (missing parts from reference TRBV5-4 and TRBJ2-2): ETGVTQSPTHLIKTRGQQVTLRCSSQSGHNTVSWYQQALGQGPQFIFQYYREEENGRGNFPPRFSGLQFPNYSSELNVNALELDDSALYLCASSSKQGRVNTGELFFGEGSRLTVL.

The chain carries TRBV14 and TRBJ2-1; possible D gene TRBD1, 6 bases. The CDR3 extends over 21 amino acids. Germline V lookup: CDR1 SGHDN, CDR2 FVKESK. The V gene lost 4 bases and the J gene lost 4 bases, with 32 bases spanning the gap. The CDR3 bases are TGTGCCAGCAGCCGAGAGAAACAGGGTTCTCGCGGAAAGCGAAGATACAATGAGCAGTTCTTC. Its translation is CASSREKQGSRGKRRYNEQFF.

V and J are TRBV4-1 and TRBJ2-5; 12 bases align to TRBD2. The CDR3 consists of 17 residues. From germline, CDR1 is MGHRA and CDR2 YSYEKL. V shed 1 base, J shed 5 bases, and the junction held 8 bases outside the gene matches. The CDR3 sequence is CASSQAKPSGGVETQYF. CDR3 bases: TGCGCCAGCAGCCAAGCTAAGCCTAGCGGGGGGGTGGAGACCCAGTACTTC.

The V gene is TRBV7-3, the J gene TRBJ1-4; D uncertain. The germline V gene encodes CDR1 SGHTA and CDR2 FQGTGA. V was pared by 6 bases and J by 2 bases, with 19 bases between. The CDR3 totals 17 residues. CDR3 sequence: CASSILPSADTNEKLFF. The CDR3 bases are TGTGCCAGCAGTATCCTACCCTCGGCGGATACTAATGAAAAACTGTTTTTT.

The rearrangement joins TRBV11-3 to TRBJ1-6; possible D gene TRBD1, 5 bases. V lost 0 bases and J 5 bases, leaving 11 bases between the germline ends. Germline V gene sequence: CDR1 SGHNT, CDR2 YENEEA. This CDR3 spans 16 amino acids. CDR3 residues: CASSLDQGADNSPLHF. The CDR3 nucleotides are TGTGCCAGCAGCTTAGACCAAGGGGCGGATAATTCACCCCTCCACTTT.

The CDR3 region has the DNA TGTGCCAGCTCACCCTTAACCGGGGGGAATGAGCAGTTCTTC. It specifies CASSPLTGGNEQFF. This rearrangement joins TRBV18 to TRBJ2-1; 7 bases agree with TRBD2. The ends lost 3 bases at V and 7 bases at J; junction bases unmatched: 6. Per the germline V gene, CDR1 is KGHSH and CDR2 is LQKENI. The CDR3 runs to 14 residues.